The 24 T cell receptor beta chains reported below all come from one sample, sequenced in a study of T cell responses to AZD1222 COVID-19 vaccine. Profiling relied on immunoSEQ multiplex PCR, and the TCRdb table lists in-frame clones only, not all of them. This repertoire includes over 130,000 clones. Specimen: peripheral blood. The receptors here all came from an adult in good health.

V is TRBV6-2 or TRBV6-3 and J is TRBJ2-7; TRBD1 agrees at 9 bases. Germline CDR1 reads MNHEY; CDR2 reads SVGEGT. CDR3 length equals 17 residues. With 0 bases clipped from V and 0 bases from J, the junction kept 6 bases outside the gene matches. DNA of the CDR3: TGTGCCAGCAGTTACTCGAGCGGGACAGGGTTCTCCTACGAGCAGTACTTC. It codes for CASSYSSGTGFSYEQYF.

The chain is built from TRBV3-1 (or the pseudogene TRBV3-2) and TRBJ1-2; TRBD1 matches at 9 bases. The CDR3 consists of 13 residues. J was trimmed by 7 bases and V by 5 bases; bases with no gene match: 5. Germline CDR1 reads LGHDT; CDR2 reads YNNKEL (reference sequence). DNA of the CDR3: TGTGCCAGCAGCACACAGGGGGCGTTTGGCTACACCTTC. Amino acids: CASSTQGAFGYTF.

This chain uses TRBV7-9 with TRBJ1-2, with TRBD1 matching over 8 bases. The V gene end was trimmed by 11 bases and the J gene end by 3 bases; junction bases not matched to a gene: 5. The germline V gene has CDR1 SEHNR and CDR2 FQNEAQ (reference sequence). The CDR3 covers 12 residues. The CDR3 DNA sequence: TGTGCCGGGGGACAGGCCCACTATGGCTACACCTTC. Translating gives CAGGQAHYGYTF.

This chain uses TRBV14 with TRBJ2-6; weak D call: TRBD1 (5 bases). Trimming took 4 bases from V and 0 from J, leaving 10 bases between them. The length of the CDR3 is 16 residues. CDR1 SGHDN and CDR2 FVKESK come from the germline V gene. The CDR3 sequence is CASSRAQGSGANVLTF. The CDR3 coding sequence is TGTGCCAGCAGCCGCGCCCAGGGCTCTGGGGCCAACGTCCTGACTTTC.

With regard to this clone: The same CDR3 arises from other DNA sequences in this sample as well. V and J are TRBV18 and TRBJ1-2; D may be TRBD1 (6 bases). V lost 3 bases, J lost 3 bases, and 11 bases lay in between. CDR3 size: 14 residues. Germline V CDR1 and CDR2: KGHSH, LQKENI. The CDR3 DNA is TGTGCCAGCTCACCGGGACAAGGGGACTATGGCTACACCTTC. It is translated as CASSPGQGDYGYTF. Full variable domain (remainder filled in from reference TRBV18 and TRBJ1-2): NAGVMQNPRHLVRRRGQEARLRCSPMKGHSHVYWYRQLPEEGLKFMVYLQKENIIDESGMPKERFSAEFPKEGPSILRIQQVVRGDSAAYFCASSPGQGDYGYTFGSGTRLTVV.

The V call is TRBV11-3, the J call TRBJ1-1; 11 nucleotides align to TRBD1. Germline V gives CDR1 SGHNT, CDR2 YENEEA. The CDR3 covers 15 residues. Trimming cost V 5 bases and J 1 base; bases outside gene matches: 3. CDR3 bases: TGTGCCAGCAGCATGGGACAGGGGGGGAACACTGAAGCTTTCTTT. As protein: CASSMGQGGNTEAFF.

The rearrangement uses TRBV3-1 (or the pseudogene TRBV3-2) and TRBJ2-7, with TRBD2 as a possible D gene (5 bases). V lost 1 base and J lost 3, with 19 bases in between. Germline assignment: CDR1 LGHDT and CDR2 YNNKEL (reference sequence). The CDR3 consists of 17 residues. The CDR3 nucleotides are TGTGCCAGCAGCCAAGTAAGCACGGCGGGCCCAGACTACGAGCAGTACTTC. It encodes CASSQVSTAGPDYEQYF.

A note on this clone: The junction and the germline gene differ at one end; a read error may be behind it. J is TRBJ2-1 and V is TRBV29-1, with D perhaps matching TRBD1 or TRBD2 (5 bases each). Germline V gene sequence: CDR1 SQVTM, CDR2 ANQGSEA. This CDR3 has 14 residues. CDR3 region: CSVVIPGTYNEQFF. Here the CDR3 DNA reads TGCAGCGTTGTAATACCGGGGACCTATAATGAGCAGTTCTTC.

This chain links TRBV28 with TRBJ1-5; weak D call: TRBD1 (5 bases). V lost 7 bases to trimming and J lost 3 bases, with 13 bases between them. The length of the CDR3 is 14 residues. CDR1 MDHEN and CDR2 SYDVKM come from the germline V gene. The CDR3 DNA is TGTGCCAGCACCAGTCGAGGGGACAATCAGCCCCAGCATTTT. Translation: CASTSRGDNQPQHF. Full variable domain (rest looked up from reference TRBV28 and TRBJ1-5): DVKVTQSSRYLVKRTGEKVFLECVQDMDHENMFWYRQDPGLGLRLIYFSYDVKMKEKGDIPEGYSVSREKKERFSLILESASTNQTSMYLCASTSRGDNQPQHFGDGTRLSIL.

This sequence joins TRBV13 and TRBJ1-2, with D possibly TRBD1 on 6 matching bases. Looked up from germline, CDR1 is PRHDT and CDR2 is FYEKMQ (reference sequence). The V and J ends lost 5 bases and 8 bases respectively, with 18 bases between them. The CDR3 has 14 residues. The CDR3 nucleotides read TGTGCCAGCAGCCTCGGAAGGGGGGCGTTAGGCTACACCTTC. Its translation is CASSLGRGALGYTF.

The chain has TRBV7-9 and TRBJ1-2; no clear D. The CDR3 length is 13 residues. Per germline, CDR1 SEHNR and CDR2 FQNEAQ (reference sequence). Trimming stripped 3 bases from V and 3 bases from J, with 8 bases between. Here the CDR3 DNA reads TGTGCCAGCAGCTTTAACGGCTACTATGGCTACACCTTC. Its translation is CASSFNGYYGYTF.

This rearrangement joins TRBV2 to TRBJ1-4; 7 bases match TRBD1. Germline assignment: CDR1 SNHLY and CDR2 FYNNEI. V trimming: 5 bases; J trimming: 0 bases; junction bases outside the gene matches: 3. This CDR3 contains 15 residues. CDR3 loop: CASSLQGATNEKLFF. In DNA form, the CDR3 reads TGTGCCAGCAGTCTCCAGGGGGCAACTAATGAAAAACTGTTTTTT.

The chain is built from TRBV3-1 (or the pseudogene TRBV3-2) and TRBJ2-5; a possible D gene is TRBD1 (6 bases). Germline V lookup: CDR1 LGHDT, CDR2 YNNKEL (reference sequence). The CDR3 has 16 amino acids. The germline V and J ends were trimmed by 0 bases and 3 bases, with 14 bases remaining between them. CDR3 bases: TGTGCCAGCAGCCAAGATACAACGGACAGTGAAGAGACCCAGTACTTC. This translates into CASSQDTTDSEETQYF.

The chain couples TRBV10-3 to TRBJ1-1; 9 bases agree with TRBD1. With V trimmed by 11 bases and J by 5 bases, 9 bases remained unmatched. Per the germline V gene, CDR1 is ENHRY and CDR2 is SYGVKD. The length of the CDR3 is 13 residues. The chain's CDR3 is CASRPGTGTEAFF. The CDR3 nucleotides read TGTGCCTCTCGTCCCGGGACAGGGACTGAAGCTTTCTTT.

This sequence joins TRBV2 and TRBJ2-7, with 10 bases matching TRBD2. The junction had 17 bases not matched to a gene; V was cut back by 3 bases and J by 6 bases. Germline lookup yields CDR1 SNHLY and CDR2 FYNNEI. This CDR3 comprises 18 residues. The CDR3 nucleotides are TGTGCCAGCAGTGACCCGCTAGCGGGGGCCTCTTCTGGTGTCGAGCAGTACTTC. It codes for CASSDPLAGASSGVEQYF.

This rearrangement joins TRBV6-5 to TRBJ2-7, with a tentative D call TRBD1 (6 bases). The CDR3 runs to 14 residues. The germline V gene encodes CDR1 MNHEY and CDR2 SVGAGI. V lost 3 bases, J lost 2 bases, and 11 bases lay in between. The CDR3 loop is CASSYDRPTYEQYF. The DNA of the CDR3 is TGTGCCAGCAGTTATGACAGGCCAACCTACGAGCAGTACTTC.

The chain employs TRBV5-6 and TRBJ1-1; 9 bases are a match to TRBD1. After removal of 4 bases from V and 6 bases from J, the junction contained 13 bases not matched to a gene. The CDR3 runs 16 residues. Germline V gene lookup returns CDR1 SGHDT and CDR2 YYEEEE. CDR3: CASSPLGGQGMSEAFF. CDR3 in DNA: TGTGCCAGCAGCCCTTTGGGGGGACAGGGCATGTCTGAAGCTTTCTTT.

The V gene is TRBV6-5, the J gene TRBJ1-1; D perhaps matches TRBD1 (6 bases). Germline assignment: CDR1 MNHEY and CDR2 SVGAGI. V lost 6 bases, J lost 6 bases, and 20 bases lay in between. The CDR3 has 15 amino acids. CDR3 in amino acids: CASRREQGTVSEAFF. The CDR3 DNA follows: TGTGCCAGCAGGAGGGAACAGGGTACAGTGTCTGAAGCTTTCTTT.

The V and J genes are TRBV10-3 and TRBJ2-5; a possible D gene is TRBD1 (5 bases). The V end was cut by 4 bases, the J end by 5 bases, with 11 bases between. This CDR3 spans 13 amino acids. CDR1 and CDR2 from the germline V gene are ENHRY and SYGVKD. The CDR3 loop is CAISAAGRETQYF. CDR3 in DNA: TGTGCCATCAGTGCTGCAGGGCGGGAGACCCAGTACTTC.

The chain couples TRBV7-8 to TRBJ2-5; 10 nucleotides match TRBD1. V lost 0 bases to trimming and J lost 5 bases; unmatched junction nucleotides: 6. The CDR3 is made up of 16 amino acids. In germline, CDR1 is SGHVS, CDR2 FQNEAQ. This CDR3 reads CASSLAGQGIGETQYF. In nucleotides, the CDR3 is TGTGCCAGCAGCTTAGCGGGACAGGGGATAGGGGAGACCCAGTACTTC.

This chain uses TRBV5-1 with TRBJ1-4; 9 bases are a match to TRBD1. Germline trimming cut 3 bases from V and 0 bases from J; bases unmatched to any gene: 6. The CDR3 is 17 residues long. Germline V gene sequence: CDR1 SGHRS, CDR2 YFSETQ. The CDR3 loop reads CASSSGQGDTTNEKLFF. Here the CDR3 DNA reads TGCGCCAGCAGCTCGGGACAGGGAGATACAACTAATGAAAAACTGTTTTTT.

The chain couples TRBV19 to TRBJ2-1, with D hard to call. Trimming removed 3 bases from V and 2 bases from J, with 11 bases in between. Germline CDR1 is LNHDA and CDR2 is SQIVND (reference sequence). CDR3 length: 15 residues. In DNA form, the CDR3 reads TGTGCCAGTAGTATTGAGACACAGACCTACAATGAGCAGTTCTTC. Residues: CASSIETQTYNEQFF.

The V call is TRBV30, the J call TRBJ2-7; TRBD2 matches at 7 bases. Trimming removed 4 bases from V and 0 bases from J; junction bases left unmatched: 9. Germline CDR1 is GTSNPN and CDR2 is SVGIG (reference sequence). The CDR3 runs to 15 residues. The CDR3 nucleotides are TGTGCCTGGAAAAAGGGCAGCGGGGACTCCTACGAGCAGTACTTC. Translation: CAWKKGSGDSYEQYF.

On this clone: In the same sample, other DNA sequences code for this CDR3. CDR3 bases: TGTGCCAGCAGCGTGGGAACATCTGGAAACACCATATATTTT. Translating it yields CASSVGTSGNTIYF. This rearrangement joins TRBV9 to TRBJ1-3; D unresolved. Germline V lookup: CDR1 SGDLS, CDR2 YYNGEE. V lost 2 bases and J 1 base, leaving 7 bases between the germline ends. The CDR3 loop spans 14 amino acids.